Many counts were recorded for the clone carrying this TCR beta chain. Its antigen is undetermined. This record belongs to a study of human T cells and chemical hapten exposure. Background on the study: Women made up most patients, who had alopecia areata, totalis or universalis. The study traced per-sample TCR yield variation mainly to small differences in pooled library volumes.

The time point was: pre-sensitization, week 0. Documented treatment: therapeutic diphenylcyclopropenone sensitization with weekly scalp DPC. Patch tests were applied only after blood draws. Study results and caveats: While controls formed fewer of them, expanded TCRs formed significantly more large CDR3 similarity clusters.

Germline CDR1 MNHEY, CDR2 SVGAGI. Trimming cost V 10 bases and J 4 bases, with 11 bases left between them. This CDR3 comprises 12 residues. TCRdb re-derived calls from the RACE reads in MiXCR, one entry per CDR3 protein. The sample yields approximately 370,000 distinct CDR3 sequences, roughly 6% seen once. The rearrangement uses TRBV6-5 and TRBJ1-3; D call uncertain. This sample comprised whole blood, obtained in connection with sensitization to the hapten diphenylcyclopropenone (DPC). This receptor was identified in a woman aged 18-30 years with alopecia areata. Some clones in this sample may be carry-over from other donors' samples. The CDR3 loop reads CATEAAGNTIYF. The DNA of the CDR3 is TGTGCCACCGAGGCAGCGGGAAACACCATATATTTT.